This TCR beta chain derives from a study of human T cells and chemical hapten exposure. Overall study context: All patients underwent weekly scalp dosing with diphenylcyclopropenone for the full roughly 25-week study.

The CDR3 length is 14 residues. CDR1 and CDR2 (germline): SNHLY, FYNNEI. The V gene end was trimmed by 0 bases and the J gene end by 6 bases; junction bases not matched to a gene: 2. TCRdb reprocessed the RACE reads with MiXCR, giving one entry per CDR3 protein. The table lists about 300,000 distinct CDR3 sequences, approximately 5% of them singletons. This clonotype appeared many times. Its specificity is not known. Regarding time point: pre-sensitization, week 0. Treatment defined: therapeutic diphenylcyclopropenone sensitization with weekly scalp DPC. Study-wide results and caveats: Expanded TCRs grouped into significantly more large CDR3 similarity clusters than controls produced. DPC sensitization left the count of TCRs above 1 in 1000 unchanged. Positive correlation was observed between PT1 expanded TCR counts and patch test score.

This clonotype was obtained from a woman in her late teens or twenties with alopecia areata. Some clones in this sample may be carry-over from other donors' samples. Sample: whole blood, taken in connection with sensitization to the hapten diphenylcyclopropenone (DPC). V usage is TRBV2 and J usage is TRBJ2-1; 7 bases map to TRBD1. Here the CDR3 reads CASSEADRINEQFF. In DNA, the CDR3 is TGTGCCAGCAGTGAAGCGGACAGGATCAATGAGCAGTTCTTC.